The clone carrying this T cell receptor beta chain was seen repeatedly, ten times or more. Antigen: not known. This record belongs to a study of T cells in Graves' hyperthyroidism and ophthalmopathy. Germline values: CDR1 KGHSH, CDR2 LQKENI. CDR3 length equals 16 residues. The V end was cut by 0 bases, the J end by 5 bases, with 15 bases between. The CDR3 regions of TCR beta were amplified from RNA transcripts. HTBI primers were employed in a first-round RT-PCR of the TCR CDR3. A single record per CDR3 protein comes from TCRdb applying MiXCR to the multiplex PCR reads. The sample has about 270,000 distinct CDR3 sequences, over 12% seen once. Hyperthyroidism had been newly diagnosed in patients aged 18 to 65, and its duration was under 2 months. Points from the study as a whole: The model anticipated ophthalmopathy a median around six months pre-onset.

The sample was blood. The sequence came from a woman in her fifties or sixties with Graves' hyperthyroidism that later progressed to Graves' ophthalmopathy. This chain uses TRBV18 with TRBJ2-3, with D perhaps matching TRBD1 (8 bases). CDR3 sequence (DNA): TGTGCCAGCTCACCACCTTGGAACAGGGGGGGAGATACGCAGTATTTT. Its translation is CASSPPWNRGGDTQYF.